This T cell receptor beta chain originates from a study of cytotoxic CD8 clonotypes in ibrutinib-treated CLL. This table comes from immunoSEQ multiplex PCR, and its TCRdb copy is limited to in-frame clones, with some not included. The sample consists of some 19,000 clones, about 85% of them appearing once. Germline lookup yields CDR1 SGHRS and CDR2 YFSETQ. CDR3 length: 13 amino acids. V lost 5 bases and J lost 3, with 12 bases in between. The sample was PBMCs, taken before ibrutinib treatment. The source of this sequence is a human donor with chronic lymphocytic leukemia. J is TRBJ2-7 and V is TRBV5-1; the D is unclear. The CDR3 DNA reads as TGCGCCAGCAGTAGGGCTATTGGCTACGAGCAGTACTTC. It translates to CASSRAIGYEQYF.